The entry that follows covers one T cell receptor (beta chain) sequence. TCRdb's table, derived via immunoSEQ multiplex PCR, lists solely in-frame clones and lacks some. The data show about 140,000 clones, about 89% seen once. These data belong to a study of control samples from healthy donors and cancer patients. The germline V gene has CDR1 MNHEY and CDR2 SMNVEV (reference sequence). This CDR3 has 12 amino acids. Trimming removed 8 bases at V and 0 bases at J, with 2 bases between. The receptor's source is a man younger than 35 in good health. Sequencing input: blood. V is TRBV27 and J is TRBJ1-6, with D unclear. The CDR3 nucleotides read TGTGCCAGCCACTCCTATAATTCACCCCTCCACTTT. This encodes CASHSYNSPLHF.